This entry lists 26 T cell receptor beta chains sequenced from one sample in a study of T cell clonality in common variable immunodeficiency. Clones were read by immunoSEQ multiplex PCR, and TCRdb kept only the in-frame ones, dropping some. The repertoire has around 47,000 clones, none seen only once; the ten largest take approximately 2%. Sequenced sample: peripheral blood mononuclear cells. These receptors were collected from a person aged 18 to 70 in good health.

There are many counts of this clone. The read ends 3 residues early relative to the CDR3; the germline J gene fills the gap. This rearrangement joins TRBV5-1 to TRBJ2-5; 7 nucleotides agree with TRBD1. V lost 1 base to trimming and J lost 1 base; unmatched junction nucleotides: 4. Germline CDR1 is SGHRS and CDR2 is YFSETQ. The CDR3 loop spans 15 amino acids. The CDR3 loop is CASSLMGQTQETQYF. CDR3 bases read: TGCGCCAGCAGCTTGATGGGACAGACCCAAGAGACC.

This clone was observed at least ten times. The CDR3 extends 3 residues past the end of the read, so its final part is completed from the germline J gene. The rearrangement links TRBV5-1 to TRBJ2-7, with 9 bases fitting TRBD1. CDR1 SGHRS and CDR2 YFSETQ come from the germline V gene. The length of the CDR3 is 17 residues. Germline trimming cut 3 bases from V and 2 bases from J; bases unmatched to any gene: 12. The sequenced CDR3 bases are TGCGCCAGCAGCTCCCTGACGGGGGACAGGGAAACCTACGAG. It is translated as CASSSLTGDRETYE. The CDR3 in its entirety is CASSSLTGDRETYEQYF.

The sample holds many counts of this clone. The read ends 3 residues early relative to the CDR3; the germline J gene fills the gap. V is TRBV7-2 and J is TRBJ2-1; 9 nucleotides match TRBD1. Germline trimming cut 5 bases from V and 7 bases from J; bases unmatched to any gene: 3. This CDR3 region has 13 residues. CDR1 and CDR2 (germline): SGHTA, FQGNSA. This CDR3 is CASSPGQGNEQFF. CDR3 DNA, as far as it was read: TGTGCCAGCAGCCCAGGACAGGGGAATGAG. Filled out from reference TRBV7-2 and TRBJ2-1, the complete variable domain reads GAGVSQSPSNKVTEKGKDVELRCDPISGHTALYWYRQSLGQGLEFLIYFQGNSAPDKSGLPSDRFSAERTGGSVSTLTIQRTQQEDSAVYLCASSPGQGNEQFFGPGTRLTVL.

On this clone: Read sequence stops 3 residues before the CDR3 end, and the germline J gene provides the missing end. This rearrangement joins TRBV20-1 to TRBJ1-3, with D perhaps TRBD1 (6 bases). Trimming shortened V by 1 base and J by 0 bases, and 16 bases separated the two germline ends. Germline assignment: CDR1 DFQATT and CDR2 SNEGSKA (reference sequence). The CDR3 contains 17 residues. The CDR3 is CSARVTRGQTSGNTIYF. CDR3 DNA (partial): TGCAGTGCTAGAGTTACCAGAGGACAGACCTCTGGAAACACC.

This clone was counted many times. The CDR3 extends 3 residues past the end of the read, so its final part is completed from the germline J gene. The rearrangement joins TRBV5-1 to TRBJ2-2; 7 bases are a match to TRBD2. This CDR3 is 16 amino acids long. The trim removed 3 bases at V and 2 bases at J, leaving 7 bases unmatched. Germline V gives CDR1 SGHRS, CDR2 YFSETQ. The CDR3 sequence: CASSSGDYRNTGELFF. The CDR3 DNA, read in part, is TGCGCCAGCAGCTCCGGGGACTACCGTAACACCGGGGAG.

This clone was observed at least ten times. Read data end 3 residues before the CDR3 end; the end is taken from the germline J gene. The chain couples TRBV30 to TRBJ1-2; perhaps TRBD1 as D (6 bases). The CDR3 extends over 14 amino acids. Germline assignment: CDR1 GTSNPN and CDR2 SVGIG (reference sequence). The CDR3 is CAWSPGQLILGYTF. The covered CDR3 bases are TGTGCCTGGAGTCCTGGACAGCTGATACTCGGC.

This clone was counted ten times or more. The CDR3 spells CSARPGLDRGEKLFF. Incomplete CDR3 DNA: TGCAGTGCCCGCCCTGGACTAGACCGGGGTGAAAAA. This chain connects TRBV20-1 to TRBJ1-4; no firm D call. The read finishes 3 residues shy of the CDR3 end, and the germline J gene is used to complete it. Germline values: CDR1 DFQATT, CDR2 SNEGSKA (reference sequence). V dropped 6 bases and J dropped 7 bases, with 21 bases sitting between them. The CDR3 has 15 amino acids.

This clone was counted a few times. Sequencing ends 3 residues short of the CDR3 end; the germline J gene provides the rest. The chain has TRBV2 and TRBJ2-1; TRBD2 aligns across 8 bases. The length of the CDR3 is 15 residues. J was trimmed by 5 bases and V by 4 bases; bases with no gene match: 7. Per germline, CDR1 SNHLY and CDR2 FYNNEI. The CDR3 bases that were read are TGTGCCAGCAGTGGGACTAGCCTCTGGGACAATGAG. Encoded protein: CASSGTSLWDNE. The whole CDR3 region reads CASSGTSLWDNEQFF.

This clone was counted ten times or more. The sequence runs out 3 residues before the end of the CDR3; the remainder is reconstructed from the germline J gene. The chain employs TRBV20-1 and TRBJ2-1, with 7 bases aligning to TRBD1. This CDR3 has 14 amino acids. J lost 7 bases, V lost 6 bases, and 12 bases had no gene match. The V gene's germline CDR1 is DFQATT and CDR2 SNEGSKA (reference sequence). The CDR3 reads CSAPRQGVLNEQFF. CDR3 DNA (partial): TGCAGTGCCCCGCGACAGGGTGTATTGAATGAG.

This clone occurred many times. The read finishes 3 residues shy of the CDR3 end, and the germline J gene is used to complete it. This sequence joins TRBV19 and TRBJ2-2, with D uncertain. The CDR3 is 14 amino acids. Trimming shortened V by 5 bases and J by 1 base, and 8 bases separated the two germline ends. CDR1 LNHDA and CDR2 SQIVND come from the germline V gene (reference sequence). CDR3 loop: CASSVSLNTGELFF. Partial CDR3 DNA: TGTGCCAGTAGTGTTTCGTTGAACACCGGGGAG.

This clone was recorded at least ten times. The read finishes 3 residues shy of the CDR3 end, and the germline J gene is used to complete it. Within the sample, other DNA sequences also encode this same CDR3. The V and J genes are TRBV20-1 and TRBJ2-7, with 10 bases identical to TRBD1. Germline CDR1 reads DFQATT; CDR2 reads SNEGSKA (reference sequence). J gave up 6 bases and V 5 bases, and 16 bases lay outside the gene matches. The CDR3 has 16 residues. The covered CDR3 bases are TGCAGTGCTTACGCCACCTTGGGACAGGGGACAGGCGAG. It encodes CSAYATLGQGTGE. The whole CDR3 reads CSAYATLGQGTGEQYF.

Turning to this clone: The observed sequence ends 3 residues before the CDR3 terminus, with the missing tail filled in from the germline J gene. The chain has TRBV10-2 and TRBJ2-1, with 11 bases fitting TRBD2. Germline V gene data show CDR1 as WSHSY and CDR2 as SAAADI. V shed 5 bases, J shed 8 bases, and the junction held 5 bases outside the gene matches. The CDR3 has 14 amino acids. The DNA read from the CDR3 is TGCGCCAGCAGTCAACTAGCGGGAGTCTATGAG. Protein product: CASSQLAGVYE. The CDR3 reads in full as CASSQLAGVYEQFF.

This clone was seen many times. The read falls 3 residues short of the CDR3 end, and the missing part is taken from the germline J gene. This chain links TRBV6-1 with TRBJ1-5; maybe TRBD1 (5 bases). The CDR3 contains 15 residues. Trimming stripped 2 bases from V and 3 bases from J, with 11 bases between. Germline assignment: CDR1 MNHNS and CDR2 SASEGT. CDR3 sequence: CASSETGTDNQPQHF. CDR3 bases read: TGTGCCAGCAGTGAAACAGGAACGGACAATCAGCCC.

There are many counts of this clone. The read stops 3 residues short of the end of the CDR3; the missing end is completed from the germline J gene. The genes are TRBV6-4 and TRBJ2-1; 12 nucleotides align to TRBD2. Germline trimming cut 0 bases from V and 5 bases from J; bases unmatched to any gene: 2. The CDR3 extends over 16 amino acids. Germline V gives CDR1 MRHNA, CDR2 SNTAGT. The CDR3 loop reads CASSDSGLAGHNEQFF. The sequenced CDR3 bases are TGTGCCAGCAGTGACTCTGGACTAGCGGGACACAATGAG.

This clone was recorded many times. The read halts 3 residues ahead of the CDR3 end, with the missing end drawn from the germline J gene. This chain joins TRBV30 and TRBJ1-4; 10 bases are shared with TRBD1. The germline CDR1 and CDR2 sequences are GTSNPN and SVGIG (reference sequence). The CDR3 runs 14 residues. V was pared by 3 bases and J by 8 bases, with 6 bases of the junction left unmatched. CDR3 DNA, as far as it was read: TGTGCCTGGAGGTTGACAGGGGGCGCCGAAAAA. Amino acids: CAWRLTGGAEK. The entire CDR3 protein is CAWRLTGGAEKLFF.

This clone was counted ten times or more. The read halts 3 residues ahead of the CDR3 end, with the missing end drawn from the germline J gene. The gene calls are TRBV2 and TRBJ1-5; 10 nucleotides agree with TRBD1. The J segment lost 9 bases and the V segment lost 4 bases, leaving 6 bases of the junction unmatched. The CDR3 totals 14 residues. Germline CDR1 and CDR2: SNHLY and FYNNEI. CDR3: CASSGDRGDGPQHF. The DNA read from the CDR3 is TGTGCCAGCAGTGGGGACAGGGGCGACGGGCCC.

This clone was observed many times. Sequencing ends 3 residues short of the CDR3 end; the germline J gene provides the rest. The V and J genes are TRBV14 and TRBJ1-2; maybe TRBD1 (6 bases). Trimming took 0 bases from V and 4 from J, leaving 12 bases between them. The CDR3 is made up of 15 amino acids. Germline V gene lookup returns CDR1 SGHDN and CDR2 FVKESK. CDR3 DNA, as far as it was read: TGTGCCAGCAGCCAAGACAGGGGCATTATCTATGGC. It yields the protein CASSQDRGIIYG. The whole CDR3 reads CASSQDRGIIYGYTF. The variable domain in full, with the rest retrieved from reference TRBV14 and TRBJ1-2, is EAGVTQFPSHSVIEKGQTVTLRCDPISGHDNLYWYRRVMGKEIKFLLHFVKESKQDESGMPNNRFLAERTGGTYSTLKVQPAELEDSGVYFCASSQDRGIIYGYTFGSGTRLTVV.

This clone has a count of ten or more. The CDR3 end falls 3 residues outside the read, so it is completed with the germline J gene. This chain joins TRBV30 and TRBJ2-5; 8 bases map to TRBD1. The CDR3 contains 13 residues. Germline V lookup: CDR1 GTSNPN, CDR2 SVGIG (reference sequence). V trimming: 4 bases; J trimming: 5 bases; junction bases outside the gene matches: 6. The covered CDR3 bases are TGTGCCTGGAACCGACAGGGGAGGGAGACC. Translation: CAWNRQGRET. The CDR3 in full is CAWNRQGRETQYF.

This clone was recorded at least ten times. The read ends 3 residues before the CDR3 terminus; that terminus is restored from the germline J gene. The rearrangement uses TRBV11-2 and TRBJ2-1, with 10 bases that match TRBD2. V shed 8 bases and J 0 bases; nucleotides not matched to a gene: 4. The germline V gene encodes CDR1 SGHAT and CDR2 FQNNGV. The CDR3 covers 15 residues. The sequenced CDR3 bases are TGTGCCAGCGGAGCGGGAGGGCACTCCTACAATGAG. Residues: CASGAGGHSYNE. The CDR3 in full is CASGAGGHSYNEQFF. Full variable domain (missing parts from reference TRBV11-2 and TRBJ2-1): EAGVAQSPRYKIIEKRQSVAFWCNPISGHATLYWYQQILGQGPKLLIQFQNNGVVDDSQLPKDRFSAERLKGVDSTLKIQPAKLEDSAVYLCASGAGGHSYNEQFFGPGTRLTVL.

There are many counts of this clone. The read gets to within 3 residues of the CDR3 end, and the germline J gene fills in the rest. The V call is TRBV20-1, the J call TRBJ1-6, with 12 bases lining up with TRBD1. Trimming at V came to 5 bases and at J to 4 bases, leaving 15 bases not matched to a gene. The CDR3 sequence is 19 residues long. The germline V gene has CDR1 DFQATT and CDR2 SNEGSKA (reference sequence). The sequenced part of the CDR3 DNA is TGCAGTGCTGGGCGTTCTGGGACAGGGGGCCGCCAATATAATTCACCC. Translating gives CSAGRSGTGGRQYNSP. The whole CDR3 reads CSAGRSGTGGRQYNSPLHF.

This clone showed up just a few times. The DNA ends 3 residues before the CDR3 does, and the rest of the CDR3 is filled in from the germline J gene. This chain uses TRBV7-9 with TRBJ1-2; TRBD1 matches 7 bases. The CDR3 spans 15 residues. The trim removed 7 bases at V and 4 bases at J, leaving 12 bases unmatched. Germline CDR1 and CDR2: SEHNR and FQNEAQ (reference sequence). CDR3 DNA, as far as it was read: TGTGCCAGCACCCGGGAGGGGGCCCCTTTCTATGGC. It translates to CASTREGAPFYG. The complete CDR3 sequence is CASTREGAPFYGYTF.

In this sample, this clone turned up many times. The CDR3 end is not reached by the read, which stops 3 residues before it; the germline J gene fills it in. V and J are TRBV19 and TRBJ2-2, with 10 bases identical to TRBD2. Trimming removed 3 bases from V and 4 bases from J; junction bases left unmatched: 8. CDR3 length: 17 residues. Looked up from germline, CDR1 is LNHDA and CDR2 is SQIVND (reference sequence). CDR3 amino acids: CASSMGWTSGFTGELFF. Partial CDR3 DNA: TGTGCCAGTAGTATGGGGTGGACTAGCGGATTCACCGGGGAG.

This clone was recorded many times. Read coverage stops 3 residues before the CDR3 terminus; the germline J gene supplies the remainder. V and J are TRBV18 and TRBJ2-3; no reliable D call. This CDR3 has 13 amino acids. V lost 2 bases and J 2 bases, leaving 5 bases between the germline ends. Germline-derived CDR1 and CDR2 are KGHSH and LQKENI. CDR3 region: CASSPTDTDTQYF. Incomplete CDR3 DNA: TGTGCCAGCTCACCAACAGACACAGATACG. Using reference TRBV18 and TRBJ2-3 for the parts outside the CDR3, the full variable domain is NAGVMQNPRHLVRRRGQEARLRCSPMKGHSHVYWYRQLPEEGLKFMVYLQKENIIDESGMPKERFSAEFPKEGPSILRIQQVVRGDSAAYFCASSPTDTDTQYFGPGTRLTVL.

Ten or more counts support this clone. The CDR3 goes on 3 residues after the read ends, and that part is filled in from the germline J gene. This chain links TRBV19 with TRBJ2-5; D may be TRBD1 or TRBD2 (5 bases each). CDR3 size: 13 residues. Germline CDR1 is LNHDA and CDR2 is SQIVND (reference sequence). V was clipped by 5 bases and J by 5 bases, with 12 bases between them. The CDR3 bases that were read are TGTGCCAGTAGTCGGGCCAGGGAGGAGACC. It yields the protein CASSRAREET. The CDR3 in its entirety is CASSRAREETQYF.

A note on this clone: The sequenced fragment ends 3 residues before the CDR3 boundary, so the rest is inferred from the germline J gene. The V and J genes are TRBV30 and TRBJ1-2; 8 bases fit TRBD1. The V gene's germline CDR1 is GTSNPN and CDR2 SVGIG (reference sequence). CDR3 length equals 13 residues. CDR3 sequence reads: CAWSSGGRNDYTF. Incomplete CDR3 DNA: TGTGCCTGGAGCTCAGGGGGCAGAAATGAC.

This clone was observed at least ten times. The CDR3 end lies 3 residues beyond the end of the read and is filled in from the germline J gene. The chain has TRBV20-1 and TRBJ1-2; TRBD1 is a possible D gene (6 bases). The ends were cut back, 5 bases at V and 7 bases at J, with 14 bases in the middle. The CDR3 is 12 residues long. Germline CDR1 reads DFQATT; CDR2 reads SNEGSKA (reference sequence). The CDR3 DNA, read in part, is TGCAGTGCTTCCGCCAGGGGAAGTGGC. Its translation is CSASARGSG. In full, the CDR3 is CSASARGSGYTF.